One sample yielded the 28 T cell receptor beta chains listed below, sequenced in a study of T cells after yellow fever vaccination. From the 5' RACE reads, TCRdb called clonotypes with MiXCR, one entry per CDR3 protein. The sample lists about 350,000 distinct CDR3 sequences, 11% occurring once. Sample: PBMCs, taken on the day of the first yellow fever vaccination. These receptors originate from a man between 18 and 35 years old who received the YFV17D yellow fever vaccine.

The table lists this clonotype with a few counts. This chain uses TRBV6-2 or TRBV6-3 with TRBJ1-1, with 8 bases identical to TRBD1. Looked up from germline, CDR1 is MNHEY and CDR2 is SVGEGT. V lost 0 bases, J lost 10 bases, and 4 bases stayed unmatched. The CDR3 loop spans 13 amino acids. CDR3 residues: CASSYSTQGGAFF. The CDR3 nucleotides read TGTGCCAGCAGTTACTCGACACAGGGGGGAGCTTTCTTT.

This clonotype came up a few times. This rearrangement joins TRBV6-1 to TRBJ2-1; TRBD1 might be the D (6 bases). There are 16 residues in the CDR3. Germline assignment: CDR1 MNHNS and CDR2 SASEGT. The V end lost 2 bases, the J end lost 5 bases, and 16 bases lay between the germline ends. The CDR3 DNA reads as TGTGCCAGCAGTGAACCAGCACAGGGTCCCAACAATGAGCAGTTCTTC. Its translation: CASSEPAQGPNNEQFF.

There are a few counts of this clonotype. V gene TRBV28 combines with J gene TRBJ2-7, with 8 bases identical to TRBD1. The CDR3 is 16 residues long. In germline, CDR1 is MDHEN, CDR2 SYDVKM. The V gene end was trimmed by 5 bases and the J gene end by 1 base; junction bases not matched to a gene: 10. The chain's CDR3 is CASSPPSGQASYEQYV. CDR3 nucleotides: TGTGCCAGCAGTCCTCCTTCGGGACAGGCGTCCTACGAGCAGTACGTC.

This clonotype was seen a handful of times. CDR3: CASSQPGTRASTDTQYF. In DNA form, the CDR3 reads TGCGCCAGCAGCCAACCTGGGACTAGGGCTAGCACAGATACGCAGTATTTT. The chain recombines TRBV4-1 with TRBJ2-3; 8 bases fit TRBD2. This CDR3 contains 17 residues. V shed 2 bases, J shed 0 bases, and the junction held 7 bases outside the gene matches. Germline values: CDR1 MGHRA, CDR2 YSYEKL.

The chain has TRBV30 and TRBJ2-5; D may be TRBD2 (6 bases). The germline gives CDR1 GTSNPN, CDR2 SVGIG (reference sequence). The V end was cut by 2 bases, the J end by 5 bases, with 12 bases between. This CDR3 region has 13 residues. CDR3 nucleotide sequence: TGTGCCTGGAGTAGGAGGGTCGGGGAGACCCAGTACTTC. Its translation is CAWSRRVGETQYF.

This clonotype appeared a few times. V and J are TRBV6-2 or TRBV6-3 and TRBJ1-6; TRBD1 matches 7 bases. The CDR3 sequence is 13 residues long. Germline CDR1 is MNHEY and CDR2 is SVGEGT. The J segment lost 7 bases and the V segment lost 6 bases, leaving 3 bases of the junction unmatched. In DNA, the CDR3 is TGTGCCAGCAGGCCACAGGGGAATTCACCCCTCCACTTT. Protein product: CASRPQGNSPLHF.

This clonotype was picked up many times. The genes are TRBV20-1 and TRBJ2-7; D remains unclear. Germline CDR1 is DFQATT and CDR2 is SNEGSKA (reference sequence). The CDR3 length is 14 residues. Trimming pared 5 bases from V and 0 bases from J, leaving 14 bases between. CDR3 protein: CSALRGFSSYEQYF. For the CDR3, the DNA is TGCAGTGCTCTGAGAGGTTTTAGCTCCTACGAGCAGTACTTC.

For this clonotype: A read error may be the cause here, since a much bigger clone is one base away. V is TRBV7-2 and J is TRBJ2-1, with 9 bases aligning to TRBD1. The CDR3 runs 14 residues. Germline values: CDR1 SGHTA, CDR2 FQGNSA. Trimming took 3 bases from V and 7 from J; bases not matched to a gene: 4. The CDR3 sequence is CASSFGQGWNEQFF. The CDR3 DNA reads TGTGCCAGCAGCTTTGGACAGGGGTGGAATGAGCAGTTCTTC.

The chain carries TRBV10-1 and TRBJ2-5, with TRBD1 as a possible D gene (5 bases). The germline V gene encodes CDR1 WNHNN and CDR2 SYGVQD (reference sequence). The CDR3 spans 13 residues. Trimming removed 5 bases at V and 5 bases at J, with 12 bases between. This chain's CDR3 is CASSPGMWETQYF. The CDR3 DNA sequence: TGCGCCAGCAGTCCAGGGATGTGGGAGACCCAGTACTTC.

The CDR3 sequence is CASREGGTGELFF. The CDR3 DNA reads as TGTGCCAGCAGAGAGGGGGGCACCGGGGAGCTGTTTTTT. The chain links TRBV9 to TRBJ2-2; TRBD1 or TRBD2 may be the D gene (6 bases each). The CDR3 totals 13 residues. The V end lost 5 bases, the J end lost 4 bases, and 9 bases lay between the germline ends. Germline V gives CDR1 SGDLS, CDR2 YYNGEE.

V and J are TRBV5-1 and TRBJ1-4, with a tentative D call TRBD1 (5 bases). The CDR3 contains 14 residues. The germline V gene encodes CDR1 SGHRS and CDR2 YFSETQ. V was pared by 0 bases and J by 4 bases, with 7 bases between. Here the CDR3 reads CASSLEGVNEKLFF. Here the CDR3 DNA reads TGCGCCAGCAGCTTGGAAGGGGTTAATGAAAAACTGTTTTTT.

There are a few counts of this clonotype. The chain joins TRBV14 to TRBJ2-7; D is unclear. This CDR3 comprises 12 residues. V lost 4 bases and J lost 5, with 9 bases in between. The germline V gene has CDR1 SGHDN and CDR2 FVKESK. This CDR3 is CASSPLRDEQYF. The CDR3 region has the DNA TGTGCCAGCAGCCCTCTTAGGGACGAGCAGTACTTC.

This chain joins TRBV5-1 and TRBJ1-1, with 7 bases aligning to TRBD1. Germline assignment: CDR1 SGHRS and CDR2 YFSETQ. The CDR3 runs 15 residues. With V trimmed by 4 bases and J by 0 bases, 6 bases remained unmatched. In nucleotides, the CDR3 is TGCGCCAGCAGCACGACAGGGTTACTGAACACTGAAGCTTTCTTT. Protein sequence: CASSTTGLLNTEAFF.

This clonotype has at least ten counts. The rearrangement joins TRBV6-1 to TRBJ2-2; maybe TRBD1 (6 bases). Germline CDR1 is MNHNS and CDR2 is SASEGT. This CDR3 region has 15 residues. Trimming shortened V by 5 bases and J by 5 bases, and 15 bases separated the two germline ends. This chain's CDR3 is CASSPEGGWTGELFF. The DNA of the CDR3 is TGTGCCAGCAGTCCTGAAGGGGGTTGGACCGGGGAGCTGTTTTTT.

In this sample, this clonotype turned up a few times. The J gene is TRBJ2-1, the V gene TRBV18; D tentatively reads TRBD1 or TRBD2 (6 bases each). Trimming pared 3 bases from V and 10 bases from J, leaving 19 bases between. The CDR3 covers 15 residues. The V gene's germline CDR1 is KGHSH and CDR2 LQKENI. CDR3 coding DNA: TGTGCCAGCTCACCCGGGACAACAACCGGAGGGGAGCAGTTCTTC. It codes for CASSPGTTTGGEQFF.

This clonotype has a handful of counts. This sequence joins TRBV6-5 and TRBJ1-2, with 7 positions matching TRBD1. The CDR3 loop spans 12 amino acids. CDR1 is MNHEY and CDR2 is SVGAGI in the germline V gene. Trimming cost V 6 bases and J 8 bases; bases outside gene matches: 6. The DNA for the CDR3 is TGTGCCAGCAGCCCCGGACAGGCAGGCTACACCTTC. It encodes CASSPGQAGYTF.

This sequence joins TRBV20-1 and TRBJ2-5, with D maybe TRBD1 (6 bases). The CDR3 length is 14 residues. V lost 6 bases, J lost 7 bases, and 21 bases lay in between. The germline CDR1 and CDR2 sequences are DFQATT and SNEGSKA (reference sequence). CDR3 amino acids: CSAASPGERGTQYF. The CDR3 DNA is TGCAGTGCCGCTTCCCCAGGGGAAAGGGGGACCCAGTACTTC.

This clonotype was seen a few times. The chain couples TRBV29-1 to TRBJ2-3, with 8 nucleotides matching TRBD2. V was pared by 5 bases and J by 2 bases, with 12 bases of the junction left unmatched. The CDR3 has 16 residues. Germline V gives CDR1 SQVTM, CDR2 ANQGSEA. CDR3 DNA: TGCAGCGTTCGACGGGGGGGGCGGGGCCCCACAGATACGCAGTATTTT. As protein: CSVRRGGRGPTDTQYF.

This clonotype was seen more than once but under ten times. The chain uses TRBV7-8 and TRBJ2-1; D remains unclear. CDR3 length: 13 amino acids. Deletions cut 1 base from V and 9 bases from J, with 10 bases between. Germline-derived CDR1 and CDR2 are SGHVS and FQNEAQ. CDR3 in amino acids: CASSLGRVFEQFF. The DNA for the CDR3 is TGTGCCAGCAGCTTAGGAAGGGTCTTTGAGCAGTTCTTC. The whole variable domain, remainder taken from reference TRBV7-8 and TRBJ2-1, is GAGVSQSPRYKVAKRGQDVALRCDPISGHVSLFWYQQALGQGPEFLTYFQNEAQLDKSGLPSDRFFAERPEGSVSTLKIQRTQQEDSAVYLCASSLGRVFEQFFGPGTRLTVL.

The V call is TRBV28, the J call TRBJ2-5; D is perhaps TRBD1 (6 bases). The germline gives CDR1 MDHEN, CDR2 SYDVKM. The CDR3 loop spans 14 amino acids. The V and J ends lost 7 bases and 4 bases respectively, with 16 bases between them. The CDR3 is CASTISTGAETQYF. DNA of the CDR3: TGTGCCAGCACCATCTCGACAGGTGCAGAGACCCAGTACTTC.

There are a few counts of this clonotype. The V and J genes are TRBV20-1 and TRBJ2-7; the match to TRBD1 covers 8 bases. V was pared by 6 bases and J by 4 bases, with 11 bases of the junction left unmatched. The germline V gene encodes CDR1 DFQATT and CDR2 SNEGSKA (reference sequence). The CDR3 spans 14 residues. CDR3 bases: TGCAGTGCCACCTCGGGACAGGTGATATACGAGCAGTACGTC. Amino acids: CSATSGQVIYEQYV.

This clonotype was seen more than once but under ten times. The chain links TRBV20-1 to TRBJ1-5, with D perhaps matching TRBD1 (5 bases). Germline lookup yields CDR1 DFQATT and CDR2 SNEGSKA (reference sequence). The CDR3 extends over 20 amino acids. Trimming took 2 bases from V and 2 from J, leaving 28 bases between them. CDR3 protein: CSARTYLTDTGIAGNQPQHF. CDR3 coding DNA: TGCAGTGCTAGAACCTACCTCACTGATACAGGAATCGCGGGCAATCAGCCCCAGCATTTT.

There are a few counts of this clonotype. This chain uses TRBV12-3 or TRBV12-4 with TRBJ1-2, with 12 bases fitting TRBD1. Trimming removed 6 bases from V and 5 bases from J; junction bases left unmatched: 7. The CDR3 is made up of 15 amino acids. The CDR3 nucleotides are TGTGCCAGCAGCCGGGGACAGGGGGCGGGATATGGCTACACCTTC. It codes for CASSRGQGAGYGYTF.

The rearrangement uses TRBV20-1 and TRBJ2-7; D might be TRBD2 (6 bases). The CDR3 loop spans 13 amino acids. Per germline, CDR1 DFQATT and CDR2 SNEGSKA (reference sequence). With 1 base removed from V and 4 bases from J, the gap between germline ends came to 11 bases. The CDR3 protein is CSARAMGRYEQYF. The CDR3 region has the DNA TGCAGTGCTAGAGCAATGGGGAGGTACGAGCAGTACTTC.

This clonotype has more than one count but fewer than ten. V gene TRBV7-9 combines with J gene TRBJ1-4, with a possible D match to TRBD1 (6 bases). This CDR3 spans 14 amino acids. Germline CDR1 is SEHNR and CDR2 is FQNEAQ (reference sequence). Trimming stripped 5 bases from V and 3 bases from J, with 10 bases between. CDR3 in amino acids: CASSRDISNEKLFF. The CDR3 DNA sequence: TGTGCCAGCAGCCGGGACATATCTAATGAAAAACTGTTTTTT.

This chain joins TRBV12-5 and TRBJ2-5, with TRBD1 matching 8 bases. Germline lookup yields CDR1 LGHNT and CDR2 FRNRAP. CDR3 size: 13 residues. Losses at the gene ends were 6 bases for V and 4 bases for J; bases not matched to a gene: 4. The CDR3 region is CASGPGGTETQYF. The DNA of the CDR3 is TGTGCTAGTGGGCCAGGGGGCACAGAGACCCAGTACTTC.

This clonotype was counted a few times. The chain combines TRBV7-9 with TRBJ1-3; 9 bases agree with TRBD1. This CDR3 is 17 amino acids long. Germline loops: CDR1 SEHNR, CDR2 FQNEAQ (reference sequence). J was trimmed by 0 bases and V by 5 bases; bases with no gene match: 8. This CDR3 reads CASSPRTGAASGNTIYF. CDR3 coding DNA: TGTGCCAGCAGCCCGCGGACAGGGGCGGCCTCTGGAAACACCATATATTTT.

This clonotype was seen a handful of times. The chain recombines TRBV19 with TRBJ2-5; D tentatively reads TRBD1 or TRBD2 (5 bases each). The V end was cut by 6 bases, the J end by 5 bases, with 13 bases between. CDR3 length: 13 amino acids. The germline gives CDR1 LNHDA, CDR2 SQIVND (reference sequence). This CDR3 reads CASSWDPAETQYF. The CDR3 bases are TGTGCCAGTAGCTGGGACCCAGCGGAGACCCAGTACTTC.